This T cell receptor beta chain appears in the sequencing data of a study of shared clonotypes between healthy human individuals. CDR3 length equals 16 residues. V lost 0 bases, J lost 7 bases, and 9 bases stayed unmatched. In germline, CDR1 is LGHNA, CDR2 YSLEER. The repertoire was sequenced with immunoSEQ multiplex PCR; TCRdb's copy has only in-frame clones and lacks some. The table lists over a million clones, approximately 98.5% of them singletons. This sequence joins TRBV4-3 and TRBJ1-5; 7 bases agree with TRBD1. The clonotype comes from a man in his thirties or forties in good health. Material for sequencing was naive CD4+ T cells sorted from blood. Regarding subset: CD45RA+ positively selected. In DNA, the CDR3 is TGCGCCAGCAGCCAAGACCGAAACCCAGGGGGACAGCCCCAGCATTTT. It translates to CASSQDRNPGGQPQHF.